Listed below are T cell receptor beta chains from one sample, sequenced in a study of control samples from healthy donors and cancer patients. The method was immunoSEQ multiplex PCR; TCRdb's version includes in-frame clones alone and lacks a portion of them. This sample yields 150,000 to 160,000 clones, of which just under 95% are seen a single time; 4.5% to 6% belongs to the top ten. Sequencing was carried out using blood. The receptors come from a man aged 40-49 years in good health. CDR3s include the opening cysteine and the closing phenylalanine or tryptophan.

j_gene | v_gene | CDR3aa
TRBJ1-5 | TRBV10-3 | CAIKLRGAHNQPQHF
TRBJ2-3 | TRBV14 | CASSQVAGGRTDTQYF
TRBJ2-1 | TRBV4-3 | CASSQEWGSDEQFF
TRBJ2-2 | TRBV24-1 | CATRGQGAPGELFF
TRBJ2-7 | TRBV14 | CASSDHYEQYF
TRBJ1-3 | TRBV27 | CASTATGQIGNTIYF
TRBJ2-7 | TRBV15 | CATSRTGEGSYEQYF
TRBJ2-2 | TRBV15 | CATRWRGPNTGELFF
TRBJ2-7 | TRBV7-6 | CASSLAVSYEQYF
TRBJ2-4 | TRBV27 | CASSLTPRTAEGNIQYF
TRBJ1-3 | TRBV4-1 | CASSRGSQVSGNTIYF
TRBJ1-1 | TRBV27 | CASSLGTARAEAFF
TRBJ1-1 | TRBV19 | CASSIRDFTNTEAFF
TRBJ1-5 | TRBV7-8 | CASSLAGVSQPQHF
TRBJ1-6 | TRBV6-1 | CASSEWGQRYSPLHF
TRBJ1-6 | TRBV27 | CASSGTMLLNSPLHF
TRBJ1-2 | TRBV27 | CASSNGPAYGYTF
TRBJ2-7 | TRBV5-1 | CASSLGGTTYEQYF
TRBJ2-7 | TRBV7-2 | CASSLVSSYEQYF
TRBJ2-7 | TRBV6-2/TRBV6-3 | CASSYTTSGGLLDYEQYF
TRBJ1-4 | TRBV7-2 | CASSLGSVQNEKLFF
TRBJ2-1 | TRBV6-5 | CASSYSADNEQFF
TRBJ1-4 | TRBV30 | CAWTNTGTPRGPNEKLFF
TRBJ2-1 | TRBV6-2/TRBV6-3 | CASSYGSEQFF
TRBJ2-7 | TRBV15 | CATRAGNGVYEQYF
TRBJ1-2 | TRBV19 | CASSIPDRGLYGYTF
TRBJ2-5 | TRBV2 | CASRPVREGETQYF
TRBJ2-2 | TRBV30 | CAWSVRSAVNTGELFF
TRBJ2-5 | TRBV2 | CASSPKDRVLETQYF
TRBJ1-4 | TRBV7-9 | CASSLSTGAVEKLFF
TRBJ2-3 | TRBV7-9 | CASTPWAGPNTDTQYF
TRBJ1-2 | TRBV3-1/TRBV3-2 | CASSHPTGLRRYGYTF
TRBJ2-7 | TRBV28 | CASSLSSLMYEQYF
TRBJ2-3 | TRBV18 | CASSPPILGTYTDTQYF
TRBJ1-2 | TRBV9 | CASSVMSGGDYGYTF
TRBJ1-1 | TRBV12-5 | CASGSPRANTEAFF
TRBJ1-5 | TRBV28 | CASSLQGLMGNQPQHF
TRBJ1-3 | TRBV28 | CASSPRVSGNTIYF